Included here is one TCR beta chain sequence, with context. The sample originates from a study of shared clonotypes between healthy human individuals. Trimming cost V 2 bases and J 4 bases, with 11 bases left between them. From germline, CDR1 is MNHEY and CDR2 SMNVEV (reference sequence). CDR3 length: 14 amino acids. The assay was immunoSEQ multiplex PCR, and TCRdb's table has in-frame clones only and misses some. This table holds some 700,000 clones, around 90% found once. The material sequenced was memory CD8+ T cells from PBMCs. Subset of the sample: CD45RO+ cells pooled with CCR7-negative TemRA cells. This chain joins TRBV27 and TRBJ1-1; D may be TRBD1 (5 bases). The source is a man younger than 35 in good health. Some clones in this sample may be carry-over from other donors' samples. For the CDR3, the DNA is TGTGCCAGCAGTTTAAGGGACGAAGGCACTGAAGCTTTCTTT. Translating gives CASSLRDEGTEAFF.